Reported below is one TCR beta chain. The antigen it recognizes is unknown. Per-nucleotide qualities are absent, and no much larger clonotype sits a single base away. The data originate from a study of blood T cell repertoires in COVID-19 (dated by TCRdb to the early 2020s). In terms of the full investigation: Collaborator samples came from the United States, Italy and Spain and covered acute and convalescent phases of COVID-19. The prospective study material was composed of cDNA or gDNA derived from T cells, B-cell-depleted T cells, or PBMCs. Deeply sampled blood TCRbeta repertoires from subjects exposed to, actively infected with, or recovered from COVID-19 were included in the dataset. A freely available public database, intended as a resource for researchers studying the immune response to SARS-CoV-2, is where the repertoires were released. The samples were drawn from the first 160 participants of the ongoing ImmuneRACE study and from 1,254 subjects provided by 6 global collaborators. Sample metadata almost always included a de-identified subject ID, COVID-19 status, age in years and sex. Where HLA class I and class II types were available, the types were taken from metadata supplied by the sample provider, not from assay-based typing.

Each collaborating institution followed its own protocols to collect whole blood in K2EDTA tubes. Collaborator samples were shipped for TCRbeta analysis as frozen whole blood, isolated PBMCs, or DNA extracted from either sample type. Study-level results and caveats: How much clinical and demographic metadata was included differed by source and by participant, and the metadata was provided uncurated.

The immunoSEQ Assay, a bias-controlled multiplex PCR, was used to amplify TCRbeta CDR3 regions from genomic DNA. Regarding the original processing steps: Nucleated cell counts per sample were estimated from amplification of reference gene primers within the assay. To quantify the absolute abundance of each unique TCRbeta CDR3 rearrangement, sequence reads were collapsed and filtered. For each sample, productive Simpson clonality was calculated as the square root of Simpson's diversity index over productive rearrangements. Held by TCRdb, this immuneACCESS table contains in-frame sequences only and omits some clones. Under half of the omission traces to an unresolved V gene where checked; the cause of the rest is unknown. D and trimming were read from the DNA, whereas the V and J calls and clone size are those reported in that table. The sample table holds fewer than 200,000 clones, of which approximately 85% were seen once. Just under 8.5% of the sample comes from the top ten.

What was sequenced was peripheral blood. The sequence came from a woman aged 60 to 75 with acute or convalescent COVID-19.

The CDR3 amino acid sequence is: CASSLLAGGNGYTF. At the DNA level, the sequence is TGTGCCAGCAGTTTATTGGCAGGGGGAAATGGCTACACCTTC. In this chain, TRBV28 is recombined with TRBJ1-2, with 7 bases aligning to TRBD1. V is pruned by 1 base and J by 6 bases, leaving 5 bases of the junction without a gene match. Spanning cysteine to phenylalanine, the CDR3 consists of 14 amino acids. Left in the record is the CDR3 DNA by itself, 42 bases read in frame from the first base. As encoded in the germline V gene, CDR1 is MDHEN while CDR2 is SYDVKM.